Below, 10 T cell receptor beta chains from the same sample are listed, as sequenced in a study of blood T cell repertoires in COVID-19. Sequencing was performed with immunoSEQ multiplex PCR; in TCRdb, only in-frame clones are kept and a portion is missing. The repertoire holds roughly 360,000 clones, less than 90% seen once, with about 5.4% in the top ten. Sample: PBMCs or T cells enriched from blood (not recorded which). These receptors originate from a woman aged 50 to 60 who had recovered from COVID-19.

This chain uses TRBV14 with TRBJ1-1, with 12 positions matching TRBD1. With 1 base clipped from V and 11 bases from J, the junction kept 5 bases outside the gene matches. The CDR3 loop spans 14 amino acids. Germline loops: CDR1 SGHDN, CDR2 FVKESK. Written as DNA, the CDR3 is TGTGCCAGCAGCCAAGCTGGGGACAGGGGGCCGGCTTTCTTT. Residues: CASSQAGDRGPAFF.

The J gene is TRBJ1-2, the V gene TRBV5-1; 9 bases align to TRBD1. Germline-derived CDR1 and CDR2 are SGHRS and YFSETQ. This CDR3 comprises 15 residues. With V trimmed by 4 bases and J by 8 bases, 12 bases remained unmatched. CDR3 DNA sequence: TGCGCCAGCAGCACTGTACATGGGGACAGGGACGGCTACACCTTC. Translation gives CASSTVHGDRDGYTF. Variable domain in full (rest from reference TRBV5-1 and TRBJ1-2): KAGVTQTPRYLIKTRGQQVTLSCSPISGHRSVSWYQQTPGQGLQFLFEYFSETQRNKGNFPGRFSGRQFSNSRSEMNVSTLELGDSALYLCASSTVHGDRDGYTFGSGTRLTVV.

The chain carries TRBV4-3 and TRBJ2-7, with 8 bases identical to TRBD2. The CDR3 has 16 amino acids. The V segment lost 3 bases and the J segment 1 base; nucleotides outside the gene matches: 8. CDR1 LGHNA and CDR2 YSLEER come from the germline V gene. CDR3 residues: CASSHSYSGGSYEQYF. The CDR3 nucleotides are TGCGCCAGCAGCCACTCGTACAGCGGGGGTTCCTACGAGCAGTACTTC.

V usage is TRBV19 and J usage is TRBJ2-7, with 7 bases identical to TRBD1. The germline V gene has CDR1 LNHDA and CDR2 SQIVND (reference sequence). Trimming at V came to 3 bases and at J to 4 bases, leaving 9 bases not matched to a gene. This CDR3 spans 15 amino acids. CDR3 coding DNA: TGTGCCAGTAGTATTGGTGGCAGGGGGTTTTACGAGCAGTACTTC. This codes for CASSIGGRGFYEQYF.

The CDR3 sequence is CATSSGLESLQGEKLFF. The CDR3 DNA reads TGTGCCACCAGCAGCGGCCTCGAATCCCTCCAGGGTGAAAAACTGTTTTTT. This chain links TRBV15 with TRBJ1-4; TRBD1 might be the D (5 bases). CDR3 length: 17 residues. The ends were cut back, 3 bases at V and 7 bases at J, with 21 bases in the middle. The germline gives CDR1 LNHNV, CDR2 YYDKDF (reference sequence). The whole variable domain, filled in from reference TRBV15 and TRBJ1-4, reads DAMVIQNPRYQVTQFGKPVTLSCSQTLNHNVMYWYQQKSSQAPKLLFHYYDKDFNNEADTPDNFQSRRPNTSFCFLDIRSPGLGDTAMYLCATSSGLESLQGEKLFFGSGTQLSVL.

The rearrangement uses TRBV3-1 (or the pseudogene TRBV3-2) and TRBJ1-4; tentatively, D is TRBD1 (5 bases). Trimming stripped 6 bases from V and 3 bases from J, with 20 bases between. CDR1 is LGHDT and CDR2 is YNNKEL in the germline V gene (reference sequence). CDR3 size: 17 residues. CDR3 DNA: TGTGCCAGCAGTCATGCATTCGGAGGAGGGGCTAATGAAAAACTGTTTTTT. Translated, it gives CASSHAFGGGANEKLFF.

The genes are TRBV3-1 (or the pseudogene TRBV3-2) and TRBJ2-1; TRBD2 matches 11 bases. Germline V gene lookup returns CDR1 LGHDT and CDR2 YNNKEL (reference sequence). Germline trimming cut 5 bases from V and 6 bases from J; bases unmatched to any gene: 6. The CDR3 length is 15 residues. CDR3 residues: CASSFRLAGSNEQFF. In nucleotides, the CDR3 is TGTGCCAGCAGCTTTCGACTAGCGGGAAGCAATGAGCAGTTCTTC.

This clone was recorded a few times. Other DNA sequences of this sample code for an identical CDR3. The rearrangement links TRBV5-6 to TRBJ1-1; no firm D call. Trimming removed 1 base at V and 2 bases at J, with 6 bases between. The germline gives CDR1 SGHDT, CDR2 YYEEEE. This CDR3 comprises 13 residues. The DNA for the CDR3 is TGTGCCAGCAGCTTGACAGTAAACACTGAAGCTTTCTTT. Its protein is CASSLTVNTEAFF.

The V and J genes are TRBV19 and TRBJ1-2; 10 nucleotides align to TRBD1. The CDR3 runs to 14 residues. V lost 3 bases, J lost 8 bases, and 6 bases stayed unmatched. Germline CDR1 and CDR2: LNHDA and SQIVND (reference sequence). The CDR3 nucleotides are TGTGCCAGTAGTATTGGGACAGGGGTGAAAGGCTACACCTTC. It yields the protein CASSIGTGVKGYTF.

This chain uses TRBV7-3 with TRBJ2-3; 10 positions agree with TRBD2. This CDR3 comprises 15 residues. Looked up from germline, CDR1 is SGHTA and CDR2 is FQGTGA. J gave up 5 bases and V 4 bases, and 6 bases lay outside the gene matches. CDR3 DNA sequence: TGTGCCAGCAGCTCAGTAGCGGGAGGACAAGATACGCAGTATTTT. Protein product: CASSSVAGGQDTQYF.